Below, one T cell receptor beta chain is given with its context. Its specificity is unknown. The sample is drawn from a study of response to subunit inactivated influenza vaccine. The study, taken as a whole, reports: New T cells are recruited in small numbers by each seasonal influenza vaccination, according to the authors' suggestion.

One entry per CDR3 protein, called by TCRdb with MiXCR from the RT-PCR reads. The data hold approximately 700,000 distinct CDR3 sequences, with roughly 14% observed a single time. V was pared by 3 bases and J by 6 bases, with 6 bases between. Germline CDR1 MGHRA, CDR2 YSYEKL. The CDR3 spans 12 residues. The material sequenced was PBMCs from blood, taken around 15 days before vaccination. This TCR came from a man in his fifties who received an inactivated influenza vaccine. The chain links TRBV4-1 to TRBJ2-1; TRBD1 is a possible D gene (5 bases). The DNA for the CDR3 is TGCGCCAGCAGCCAGACAGTCAATGAGCAGTTCTTC. It specifies CASSQTVNEQFF.